This T cell receptor beta chain was identified during a study of PD-1 blockade in classical Hodgkin lymphoma. General study results and limits: CD4+ TCR diversity, unlike CD8+, rose significantly by C4D1.

Every patient experienced relapse after autologous stem cell transplantation, and brentuximab vedotin exposure varied. Patients showed best responses of complete response, partial response or progressive disease. Of note for this clone: No antigen is known for it.

Clones were read by immunoSEQ multiplex PCR, and TCRdb kept only the in-frame ones, dropping some. The top ten clones hold around 8.5% of a sample with under 95,000 clones, around 93% of them seen once. Sequenced here: peripheral blood mononuclear cells (PBMCs), sampled at baseline. The sequence was obtained from a human donor with classical Hodgkin lymphoma.

The CDR3 DNA reads as TGTGCCAGCAGTTACAGAGGGGGGCCTGGGGCCAACGTCCTGACTTTC. Translation: CASSYRGGPGANVLTF. V usage is TRBV6-5 and J usage is TRBJ2-6; the D gene could be TRBD1 or TRBD2 (6 bases each). The CDR3 runs 16 residues. CDR1 MNHEY and CDR2 SVGAGI come from the germline V gene. V lost 2 bases and J 2 bases, leaving 10 bases between the germline ends.